These T cell receptor beta chains were read from a single sample in a study of blood T cell repertoires in COVID-19. TCRdb keeps only in-frame clones here, not all; method: immunoSEQ multiplex PCR. The sample has more than 250,000 clones, just over 85% seen once. The specimen sequenced was PBMCs or T cells enriched from blood (not recorded which). The receptors originated from a woman aged 18-29 years who had recovered from COVID-19. Each CDR3 is given with its conserved first and last residue. The D gene is left open where the match is weak. Expanded clones are given a class, and other clones once, few, many or no size at all.

>TRBV10-2|.|.|TRBJ2-7
CASRAGGYEQYF
TGCGCCAGCAGAGCCGGGGGCTACGAGCAGTACTTC
>TRBV7-9|.|.|TRBJ2-5
CASSFGGPGGETQYF
TGTGCCAGCAGCTTCGGGGGACCCGGAGGAGAGACCCAGTACTTC
>TRBV9|.|TRBD2|TRBJ2-3
CASSVDPQAGGFTDTQYF
TGTGCCAGCAGCGTAGACCCCCAAGCGGGAGGTTTTACAGATACGCAGTATTTT
>TRBV13|.|TRBD1|TRBJ1-2
CASSAGQGDGYTF
TGTGCCAGCAGCGCCGGACAGGGGGATGGCTACACCTTC
>TRBV20-1|.|TRBD2|TRBJ2-1
CSASWGGHEQFF
TGCAGTGCTAGTTGGGGGGGACATGAGCAGTTCTTC
>TRBV10-3|.|.|TRBJ1-1
CAISKQNQNTEAFF
TGTGCCATCAGTAAGCAAAACCAGAACACTGAAGCTTTCTTT
>TRBV5-1|.|.|TRBJ2-3
CASSLAQRSTSTDTQYF
TGCGCCAGCAGCTTGGCCCAGCGGAGCACTAGCACAGATACGCAGTATTTT
>TRBV6-5|.|.|TRBJ1-1
CASTTPGISTEAFF
TGTGCCAGCACCACCCCCGGGATAAGCACTGAAGCTTTCTTT
>TRBV5-1|.|.|TRBJ2-3
CASTLAGTDTQYF
TGCGCCAGCACCTTAGCGGGCACAGATACGCAGTATTTT
>TRBV7-3|.|.|TRBJ1-6
CASSLEANSPLHF
TGTGCCAGCAGCTTAGAGGCAAATTCACCCCTCCACTTT
>TRBV7-3|.|TRBD1|TRBJ2-7
CASSFLGQGYEQYF
TGTGCCAGCAGCTTCTTAGGACAGGGCTACGAGCAGTACTTC
>TRBV5-1|.|TRBD2|TRBJ2-5
CASSLTSRRGETQYF
TGCGCCAGCAGCCTGACTAGCCGCAGAGGGGAGACCCAGTACTTC
>TRBV2|.|.|TRBJ1-4
CASKREVADEKLFF
TGTGCCAGCAAAAGGGAGGTTGCCGACGAAAAACTGTTTTTT
>TRBV5-6|.|.|TRBJ1-1
CASSFDRSRTEAFF
TGTGCCAGCAGCTTCGACAGATCCAGGACTGAAGCTTTCTTT
>TRBV4-1|.|TRBD2|TRBJ2-1
CASSQVPLANNEQFF
TGCGCCAGCAGCCAAGTTCCACTAGCGAACAATGAGCAGTTCTTC
>TRBV5-1|.|TRBD1|TRBJ1-6
CASSLGQAQSPLHF
TGCGCCAGCAGCCTGGGACAGGCCCAATCACCCCTCCACTTT
>TRBV6-5|.|.|TRBJ1-1
CASSRVLNTEAFF
TGTGCCAGCAGCAGGGTTTTGAACACTGAAGCTTTCTTT
>TRBV2|.|TRBD1|TRBJ1-3
CASSLDRVHTIYF
TGTGCCAGCAGTCTCGACAGGGTCCACACCATATATTTT
>TRBV5-1|.|.|TRBJ2-2
CASSLLSSPGELFF
TGCGCCAGCAGCTTGCTGAGCTCCCCCGGGGAGCTGTTTTTT
>TRBV28|.|.|TRBJ1-3
CASLGAGENTIYF
TGTGCCTCCCTTGGGGCAGGGGAAAACACCATATATTTT
>TRBV27|once|TRBD1|TRBJ1-2
CASSPRTGDYGYTF
TGTGCCAGCAGTCCTAGGACAGGGGACTATGGCTACACCTTC
>TRBV30|.|.|TRBJ1-2
CAWDPHGYGYTF
TGTGCCTGGGACCCCCACGGGTATGGCTACACCTTC
>TRBV2|.|TRBD2|TRBJ2-3
CASTQGLSGGITDTQYF
TGTGCCAGCACCCAGGGCCTGTCGGGGGGAATCACAGATACGCAGTATTTT
>TRBV28|.|TRBD2|TRBJ2-7
CASSSGGASYEQYF
TGTGCCAGCAGTTCCGGGGGGGCCTCCTACGAGCAGTACTTC
>TRBV6-1|.|.|TRBJ1-4
CASSEFFSGGGRSEKLFF
TGTGCCAGCAGTGAATTCTTTTCAGGTGGGGGCAGAAGTGAAAAACTGTTTTTT
>TRBV3-1/TRBV3-2|few|.|TRBJ1-3
CASSQGTGGGNTIYF
TGTGCCAGCAGCCAAGGAACGGGGGGTGGAAACACCATATATTTT
>TRBV14|.|TRBD1|TRBJ1-4
CASSTGTVNEKLFF
TGTGCCAGCAGCACCGGGACAGTTAATGAAAAACTGTTTTTT
>TRBV9|.|TRBD1|TRBJ2-7
CASSPRQGPDDYEQYF
TGTGCCAGCAGCCCAAGACAGGGACCGGATGACTACGAGCAGTACTTC
>TRBV5-1|.|.|TRBJ2-7
CASSLASRSSYEQYF
TGCGCCAGCAGCTTGGCCAGTCGCAGCTCCTACGAGCAGTACTTC
>TRBV5-6|.|TRBD1|TRBJ2-7
CASGTGSHHEQYF
TGTGCCAGCGGGACAGGGAGCCACCACGAGCAGTACTTC
>TRBV19|.|.|TRBJ2-5
CASSPTQETQYF
TGTGCCAGTAGTCCTACCCAAGAGACCCAGTACTTC
>TRBV4-1|.|.|TRBJ1-2
CASSRIDSPSGDNYGYTF
TGCGCCAGCAGCCGAATCGACAGTCCTTCAGGAGACAACTATGGCTACACCTTC
>TRBV28|once|TRBD2|TRBJ2-6
CASSLGLAGLSGANVLTF
TGTGCCAGCAGTTTAGGACTAGCGGGTCTCTCTGGGGCCAACGTCCTGACTTTC
>TRBV19|.|.|TRBJ2-1
CASSIVNVIGENEQFF
TGTGCCAGTAGTATAGTGAATGTGATAGGAGAAAATGAGCAGTTCTTC
>TRBV30|.|.|TRBJ1-1
CAWSVKSRLNTEAFF
TGTGCCTGGAGTGTAAAGTCCAGGCTGAACACTGAAGCTTTCTTT
>TRBV27|.|TRBD2|TRBJ2-1
CASTHGGGLYNEQFF
TGTGCCAGCACTCACGGGGGGGGGCTCTACAATGAGCAGTTCTTC
>TRBV18|.|TRBD1|TRBJ2-5
CASSPPDRVETQYF
TGTGCCAGCTCACCACCGGACAGGGTAGAGACCCAGTACTTC
>TRBV11-2|.|TRBD2|TRBJ2-1
CASSLVLAGGPRSYNEQFF
TGTGCCAGCAGCTTAGTGTTAGCGGGAGGGCCCAGATCCTACAATGAGCAGTTCTTC
>TRBV5-1|once|.|TRBJ2-3
CASSWGLSVSRDTQYF
TGCGCCAGCAGCTGGGGACTTTCCGTCTCTAGGGATACGCAGTATTTT
>TRBV6-5|.|TRBD1|TRBJ1-3
CASSYDRVSGNTIYF
TGTGCCAGCAGTTACGACAGGGTTTCTGGAAACACCATATATTTT
>TRBV3-1/TRBV3-2|.|.|TRBJ2-7
CASSQSDSSYEQYF
TGTGCCAGCAGCCAAAGCGACAGCTCCTACGAGCAGTACTTC
>TRBV13|.|.|TRBJ1-2
CASSTGQSNYGYTF
TGTGCCAGCAGCACCGGACAGAGTAACTATGGCTACACCTTC
>TRBV2|.|.|TRBJ2-7
CASRSDIAAYEQYF
TGTGCCAGCAGATCCGACATCGCAGCCTACGAGCAGTACTTC
>TRBV4-1|once|TRBD2|TRBJ2-1
CASSQARGSGGLGNEQFF
TGCGCCAGCAGCCAAGCCAGGGGTAGCGGGGGGCTTGGGAATGAGCAGTTCTTC
>TRBV28|.|.|TRBJ1-2
CASTSPGLPANYGYTF
TGTGCCAGCACCTCGCCTGGACTCCCAGCTAACTATGGCTACACCTTC
>TRBV4-1|.|TRBD1|TRBJ1-1
CASSQAGTGSPEAFF
TGCGCCAGCAGCCAGGCCGGGACAGGGAGCCCTGAAGCTTTCTTT
>TRBV11-2|.|.|TRBJ2-7
CASSPTGYEQYF
TGTGCCAGCAGCCCCACGGGATACGAGCAGTACTTC
>TRBV9|.|TRBD1|TRBJ1-6
CASSSLTGVSPLHF
TGTGCCAGCAGCTCTCTTACAGGGGTTTCACCCCTCCACTTT
>TRBV2|.|.|TRBJ1-2
CASSEALQAYGYTF
TGTGCCAGCAGTGAAGCGCTACAGGCATATGGCTACACCTTC
>TRBV5-1|once|TRBD2|TRBJ2-1
CASSLLQGGEQFF
TGCGCCAGCAGCTTGCTGCAGGGAGGGGAGCAGTTCTTC
>TRBV6-1|.|.|TRBJ1-3
CASSEWGRPGNTIYF
TGTGCCAGCAGTGAATGGGGCAGGCCTGGAAACACCATATATTTT
>TRBV3-1/TRBV3-2|.|.|TRBJ2-1
CASSQDRGESFF
TGTGCCAGCAGCCAAGACAGGGGGGAGTCGTTCTTC
>TRBV20-1|.|.|TRBJ1-2
CSAPVQGGYTF
TGCAGTGCCCCAGTACAGGGTGGCTACACCTTC
>TRBV11-2|once|TRBD2|TRBJ2-1
CASSPWTSNNEQFF
TGTGCCAGCAGCCCCTGGACTAGTAACAATGAGCAGTTCTTC
>TRBV10-3|.|.|TRBJ2-7
CAISELPSYEQYF
TGTGCCATCAGTGAACTGCCCTCCTACGAGCAGTACTTC